The rows below give T cell receptor beta chains drawn from one sample of a study of glioma-infiltrating T cells. One entry per CDR3 protein, called by TCRdb with MiXCR from the multiplex PCR reads. The sample contains 150,000 to 200,000 distinct CDR3 sequences, about 40% of which appear only once. Source material: glioma tissue, nonneoplastic brain tissue, or PBMCs (not recorded which). These receptors were collected from a human donor with low-grade glioma or glioblastoma, undergoing nonglioma brain surgery, or in good health (not recorded which). Both conserved end residues are part of each CDR3. D genes are given only for firm matches. Clone size is stated in some rows and not others, as once, few, many or a class when expanded.

D gene	clone size	V gene	J gene	CDR3 DNA	CDR3 protein
-	many	TRBV27	TRBJ2-1	TGTGCCAGCAGTGAGTACAATGAGCAGTTCTTC	CASSEYNEQFF
-	many	TRBV6-1	TRBJ1-2	TGTGCCAGCAGCTATTACGTGGCGGTTTATGGCTACACCTTC	CASSYYVAVYGYTF
TRBD2	-	TRBV5-4	TRBJ2-3	TGTGCCAGCAGCTTAAGTTGGCGGGAGGCCACAGATACGCAGTATTTT	CASSLSWREATDTQYF
-	-	TRBV12-3/TRBV12-4	TRBJ2-7	TGTGCCAGCAGTTTCCTAGCTCAGTACGAGCAGTACTTC	CASSFLAQYEQYF
TRBD2	once	TRBV29-1	TRBJ2-7	TGCAGCGCCACTAGCGGAGTATACGAGCAGTACTTC	CSATSGVYEQYF
TRBD2	many	TRBV3-1	TRBJ2-1	TGTGCCAGCAGCCAAGAAGCGGGAGGAGTGTATCGCGAGCAGTTCTTC	CASSQEAGGVYREQFF
-	-	TRBV27	TRBJ1-3	TGTGCCAGCATTTTATCCTTCGGGGTAGGAAACACCATATATTTT	CASILSFGVGNTIYF
-	many	TRBV20-1	TRBJ1-1	TGCAGTGCTAGTCCCGTAGAGCGGACGAACACTGAAGCTTTCTTT	CSASPVERTNTEAFF
TRBD1	many	TRBV20-1	TRBJ1-6	TGCAGTGCTAGACGAGGGACAGGGAATAATTCACCCCTCCACTTT	CSARRGTGNNSPLHF
-	many	TRBV20-1	TRBJ2-3	TGCAGTGCTTCCCTTATGCAGTATTTT	CSASLMQYF
-	many	TRBV27	TRBJ2-5	TGTGCCAGCAGTTTAATTCGCGCCCATACCCAAGAGACCCAGTACTTC	CASSLIRAHTQETQYF
TRBD2	-	TRBV10-3	TRBJ2-7	TGTGCCATCAGTGAGTCGATTCTGCGGGAGTCGACCTACGAGCAGTACTTC	CAISESILRESTYEQYF
TRBD1	-	TRBV27	TRBJ1-5	TGTGACAGCAGTCCCGGACAGGGGGTTACTCAGCCCCAGAATTTT	CDSSPGQGVTQPQNF
TRBD1	-	TRBV12-3/TRBV12-4	TRBJ2-3	TGTGCCAGCCTATTGGGACAGGGGAACACAGATACGCAGTATTTT	CASLLGQGNTDTQYF
TRBD2	-	TRBV12-3/TRBV12-4	TRBJ2-7	TGTGCCAGCAGTTTCCCTAGCGGGAGCATTTACGAGCAGTACTTC	CASSFPSGSIYEQYF
-	few	TRBV28	TRBJ2-7	TGTGCCAGCAGTGACCGAGGGGGGGGGGCCTACGAGCAGTACTTC	CASSDRGGGAYEQYF
-	medium-sized	TRBV25-1	TRBJ2-1	TGTGCCAGCAAACGGGGTCCAGATGAGCAGTTCTTC	CASKRGPDEQFF
TRBD2	-	TRBV28	TRBJ2-5	TGTGCCAGCAGCCCTAGGACTAGCGCGCTCCAAGAGACCCAGTACTTC	CASSPRTSALQETQYF
-	-	TRBV4-2	TRBJ2-2	TGTGCCAGCAGCCAAGATTGGGGACGGGTCACCGAAACGAACACCGGGGAGCTGTTTTTT	CASSQDWGRVTETNTGELFF
-	many	TRBV6-1	TRBJ2-1	TGTGCCAGCACACTTGGGGGACATCTGCAGTTCTTC	CASTLGGHLQFF
-	-	TRBV6-2/TRBV6-3	TRBJ2-7	TGTGCCAGCATCCGGGACGGCTACGAGCATTACTTC	CASIRDGYEHYF
-	-	TRBV5-1	TRBJ2-3	TGCGCCAGCCTATTGGGGGGACGGCTTAGCAGAGATACGCAGTATTTT	CASLLGGRLSRDTQYF
-	-	TRBV5-1	TRBJ2-1	TGCGCCAGCAGCCTGCGGGATGCCAATGAGAAGTTCTTC	CASSLRDANEKFF
-	-	TRBV11-3	TRBJ2-1	TGTGCCAGCAGCTTAGGGGGCCTGGGGAATGAGCAGTTCTTC	CASSLGGLGNEQFF
-	many	TRBV20-1	TRBJ1-1	TGCAGTGCTGGGACGGGCACGGGGACTGAAGCTTTCTTT	CSAGTGTGTEAFF
-	-	TRBV7-2	TRBJ2-5	TGTGCCAGCAGATTAGCGTTGAGTACACAGTACTTC	CASRLALSTQYF
-	many	TRBV6-1	TRBJ2-5	TGTGCCAGCAGTCCAGTACATTCTAAAGAGACCCAGTACTTC	CASSPVHSKETQYF
TRBD2	many	TRBV28	TRBJ2-1	TGTGCCAGCAGTTTATTCGGGAGGAGCTCCTACAATGAGCAGTTCTTC	CASSLFGRSSYNEQFF
-	-	TRBV2	TRBJ1-5	TGTGCCAGCAGTGAAGGGAGATGGTACCAGCCCCAGCATTTT	CASSEGRWYQPQHF
TRBD1	-	TRBV7-9	TRBJ2-1	TGTGCCAGCAGCCCTCAGGGCAGGGGGCAAAGCTCCTACAATGAGCAGTTCTTC	CASSPQGRGQSSYNEQFF
TRBD1	many	TRBV25-1	TRBJ1-6	TGTGCCAGCAGTGGGGACAGCTCCTATAATTCACCCCTCCACTTT	CASSGDSSYNSPLHF
-	-	TRBV11-2	TRBJ2-2	TGTGCCAGCAGCACTGTGAGAACCGGGGAGCTGCTTTTT	CASSTVRTGELLF
-	few	TRBV2	TRBJ1-4	TGTGCCAGCAGTGAAATGGAGGAATATAATGAAAAACTGTTTTTT	CASSEMEEYNEKLFF